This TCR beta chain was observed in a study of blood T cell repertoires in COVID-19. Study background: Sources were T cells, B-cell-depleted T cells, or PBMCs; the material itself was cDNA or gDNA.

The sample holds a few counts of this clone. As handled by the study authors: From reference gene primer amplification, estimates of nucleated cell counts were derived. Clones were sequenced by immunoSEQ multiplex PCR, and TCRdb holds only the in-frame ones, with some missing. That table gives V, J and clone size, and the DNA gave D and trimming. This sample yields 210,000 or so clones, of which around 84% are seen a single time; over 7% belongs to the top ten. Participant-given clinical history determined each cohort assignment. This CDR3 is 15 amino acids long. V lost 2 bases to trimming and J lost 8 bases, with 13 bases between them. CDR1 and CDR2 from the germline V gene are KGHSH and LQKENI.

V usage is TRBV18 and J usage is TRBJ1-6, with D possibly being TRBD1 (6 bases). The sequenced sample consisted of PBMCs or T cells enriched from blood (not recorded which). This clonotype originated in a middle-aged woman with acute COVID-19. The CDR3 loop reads CASSPDGTTDSPLHF. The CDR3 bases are TGTGCCAGCTCACCAGATGGGACAACTGATTCACCCCTCCACTTT.